One sample yielded the 18 T cell receptor beta chains listed below, sequenced in a study of T-cell reconstitution after alpha-beta-depleted transplantation in children. Library preparation (for TCRbeta) was performed with unique molecular identifiers. TCRdb analysed the PCR reads with MiXCR anew, one entry per CDR3 protein. The repertoire includes approximately 650,000 distinct CDR3 sequences, around 14% of them detected once, and 0.79% sits in the top ten. The material sequenced was PBMCs, taken before TCRalphabeta/CD19-depleted stem cell transplant. The receptors originated from a girl under 10 years old with congenital amegakaryocytic thrombocytopenia, due to receive a stem cell transplant.

This clonotype was picked up many times. The rearrangement uses TRBV5-1 and TRBJ2-7; TRBD2 matches at 10 bases. Germline lookup yields CDR1 SGHRS and CDR2 YFSETQ. Trimming removed 4 bases from V and 2 bases from J; junction bases left unmatched: 3. There are 14 residues in the CDR3. CDR3 nucleotides: TGCGCCAGCAGCCCGGGACTAGCGACCTACGAGCAGTACTTC. Its protein product is CASSPGLATYEQYF.

In regard to this clonotype: A read error may be the cause here, since a much bigger clone is one base away. This rearrangement joins TRBV15 to TRBJ2-1; D call uncertain. This CDR3 is 13 amino acids long. The germline V gene has CDR1 LNHNV and CDR2 YYDKDF (reference sequence). CDR3 in DNA: TGTGCCACCAGCACAGCTTTATACAATGAGCCGTTCTTC. Translation: CATSTALYNEPFF.

This clonotype came up many times. The chain has TRBV5-1 and TRBJ2-5; D is perhaps TRBD1 (5 bases). Germline CDR1 and CDR2: SGHRS and YFSETQ. This CDR3 contains 13 residues. With 4 bases removed from V and 5 bases from J, the gap between germline ends came to 12 bases. CDR3 DNA: TGCGCCAGCAGCATACAGGCTCTTGAGACCCAGTACTTC. Translating gives CASSIQALETQYF.

Ten or more counts support this clonotype. The genes are TRBV10-3 and TRBJ2-7, with 10 bases lining up with TRBD1. The CDR3 is 13 amino acids. V gave up 8 bases and J gave up 2 bases; unmatched junction bases: 3. The germline V gene encodes CDR1 ENHRY and CDR2 SYGVKD. The CDR3 coding sequence is TGTGCCATCCGGGACAGGGGCCCCTACGAGCAGTACTTC. It specifies CAIRDRGPYEQYF.

This clonotype was detected many times. The rearrangement uses TRBV29-1 and TRBJ2-7; D is tentatively TRBD1 or TRBD2 (7 bases each). CDR3 length: 13 amino acids. Germline values: CDR1 SQVTM, CDR2 ANQGSEA. V was trimmed by 7 bases and J by 3 bases, leaving 16 bases between them. The CDR3 sequence: CSGSGGAGYEQYF. In DNA form, the CDR3 reads TGCAGCGGGTCAGGGGGGGCCGGCTACGAGCAGTACTTC.

This clonotype showed up just a few times. The V and J genes are TRBV20-1 and TRBJ2-1, with D possibly TRBD1 on 6 matching bases. Trimming shortened V by 1 base and J by 7 bases, and 23 bases separated the two germline ends. From germline, CDR1 is DFQATT and CDR2 SNEGSKA (reference sequence). CDR3 size: 17 residues. As DNA, the CDR3 is TGCAGTGCTAGAGGGTATGGGGACACCGCCCCGGGTAATGAGCAGTTCTTC. Translated, it gives CSARGYGDTAPGNEQFF.

This clonotype was seen ten or more times. At one of its ends the junction is not consistent with the germline gene, which may arise from a read error. The chain has TRBV5-1 and TRBJ2-6; D is unresolved. This CDR3 region has 15 residues. Germline values: CDR1 SGHRS, CDR2 YFSETQ. The CDR3 bases are TGTGCCAGCAGCTTGGACGGGTCTGGGGCCAACGTCCTGACTTTC. It specifies CASSLDGSGANVLTF. The full variable domain, completed using reference TRBV5-1 and TRBJ2-6, is KAGVTQTPRYLIKTRGQQVTLSCSPISGHRSVSWYQQTPGQGLQFLFEYFSETQRNKGNFPGRFSGRQFSNSRSEMNVSTLELGDSALYLCASSLDGSGANVLTFGAGSRLTVL.

This clonotype was seen a handful of times. The CDR3 is CASSPSPGENEQFF. The DNA for the CDR3 is TGTGCCAGCAGCCCATCCCCCGGGGAGAATGAGCAGTTCTTC. V and J are TRBV7-7 and TRBJ2-1; a possible D gene is TRBD2 (5 bases). The V end was cut by 5 bases, the J end by 7 bases, with 15 bases between. CDR3 length: 14 residues. The germline V gene has CDR1 SSHAT and CDR2 FNYEAQ (reference sequence). The whole variable domain, filled in from reference TRBV7-7 and TRBJ2-1, reads GAGVSQSPRYKVTKRGQDVTLRCDPISSHATLYWYQQALGQGPEFLTYFNYEAQPDKSGLPSDRFSAERPEGSISTLTIQRTEQRDSAMYRCASSPSPGENEQFFGPGTRLTVL.

This clonotype was seen repeatedly, ten times or more. The genes are TRBV20-1 and TRBJ2-2; D is unresolved. The CDR3 totals 13 residues. Between the trimmed V and J ends, which lost 3 bases and 5 bases, there was a span of 10 bases. The germline V gene encodes CDR1 DFQATT and CDR2 SNEGSKA (reference sequence). In nucleotides, the CDR3 is TGCAGTGCTAGTTATCGCATTACCGGGGAGCTGTTTTTT. This sequence encodes CSASYRITGELFF.

This clonotype showed up many times. The J gene is TRBJ2-7, the V gene TRBV15; no clear D gene. CDR1 and CDR2 from the germline V gene are LNHNV and YYDKDF (reference sequence). The CDR3 is 15 residues long. Trimming pared 0 bases from V and 3 bases from J, leaving 12 bases between. The CDR3 here is CATSRDRAYNYEQYF. In nucleotides, the CDR3 is TGTGCCACCAGCAGAGATCGGGCCTATAACTACGAGCAGTACTTC.

The CDR3 protein is CAISETAQSGKNIQYF. For the CDR3, the DNA is TGTGCCATCAGTGAGACGGCTCAATCCGGCAAAAACATTCAGTACTTC. The chain recombines TRBV10-3 with TRBJ2-4, with D uncertain. V gave up 2 bases and J gave up 3 bases, with 14 bases separating them. This CDR3 has 16 amino acids. The V gene's germline CDR1 is ENHRY and CDR2 SYGVKD.

This clonotype was seen repeatedly, ten times or more. The chain combines TRBV29-1 with TRBJ1-1, with D hard to call. V was shortened by 6 bases and J by 1 base, with 15 bases between the two germline ends. Germline lookup yields CDR1 SQVTM and CDR2 ANQGSEA. The CDR3 is made up of 14 amino acids. The chain's CDR3 is CSVHKRLGNTEAFF. CDR3 DNA: TGCAGCGTACACAAAAGGTTGGGGAACACTGAAGCTTTCTTT.

This clonotype has at least ten counts. V is TRBV7-9 and J is TRBJ2-2; D ambiguous. This CDR3 has 16 residues. The ends were cut back, 4 bases at V and 0 bases at J, with 12 bases in the middle. CDR1 is SEHNR, CDR2 FQNEAQ, per germline (reference sequence). CDR3: CASSSVRQSNTGELFF. DNA of the CDR3: TGTGCCAGCAGCTCAGTGAGGCAGTCGAACACCGGGGAGCTGTTTTTT.

This clonotype has at least ten counts. The chain uses TRBV5-1 and TRBJ2-1; TRBD1 might be the D (5 bases). The CDR3 covers 19 residues. CDR1 is SGHRS, CDR2 YFSETQ, per germline. V gave up 0 bases and J gave up 0 bases, with 19 bases separating them. This chain's CDR3 is CASSLAYFYRQSSYNEQFF. The CDR3 nucleotides are TGCGCCAGCAGCTTGGCCTACTTTTATCGACAGAGCTCCTACAATGAGCAGTTCTTC.

This clonotype has ten or more counts. The chain is built from TRBV28 and TRBJ2-7; D unclear. This CDR3 is built from 14 residues. Germline CDR1 reads MDHEN; CDR2 reads SYDVKM. The V gene lost 6 bases and the J gene lost 2 bases, with 14 bases spanning the gap. The DNA of the CDR3 is TGTGCCAGCAGAGATGAAGAGCTGACCTACGAGCAGTACTTC. Translation gives CASRDEELTYEQYF.

This clonotype was recorded at least ten times. The chain employs TRBV15 and TRBJ2-3, with 7 bases lining up with TRBD2. Germline loops: CDR1 LNHNV, CDR2 YYDKDF (reference sequence). V trimming: 0 bases; J trimming: 3 bases; junction bases outside the gene matches: 9. This CDR3 spans 17 amino acids. This CDR3 reads CATSRDGRAGATDTQYF. The CDR3 bases are TGTGCCACCAGCAGAGATGGTAGGGCGGGAGCGACAGATACGCAGTATTTT.

This clonotype was counted many times. The V call is TRBV4-1, the J call TRBJ1-5; TRBD1 matches at 8 bases. The CDR3 runs to 16 residues. The germline CDR1 and CDR2 sequences are MGHRA and YSYEKL. Unmatched junction bases numbered 7, after V lost 2 bases and J lost 4 bases. Here the CDR3 reads CASSQWTGFGNQPQHF. The CDR3 region has the DNA TGCGCCAGCAGCCAATGGACAGGGTTTGGGAATCAGCCCCAGCATTTT.

This clonotype has a handful of counts. This chain links TRBV20-1 with TRBJ2-7; D call uncertain. This CDR3 is 15 amino acids long. With 0 bases removed from V and 0 bases from J, the gap between germline ends came to 12 bases. Germline V gene data show CDR1 as DFQATT and CDR2 as SNEGSKA (reference sequence). CDR3 in amino acids: CSARDPLGLSYEQYF. The CDR3 coding sequence is TGCAGTGCTAGAGACCCGTTGGGCCTCTCCTACGAGCAGTACTTC.